This passage covers 19 T cell receptor beta chains from one sample sequenced in a study of prognosis after radiotherapy for stage I lung cancer. TCR beta CDR3 amplification from genomic DNA was performed by two-round multiplex PCR. Round one of PCR was performed, and it used primers specific to each TRBV and TRBJ gene. Using its own MiXCR run on the multiplex PCR reads, TCRdb lists one record per CDR3 protein. The data contain several thousand distinct CDR3 sequences, over 50% of them singletons. This material consisted of PBMCs, taken before or after stereotactic body radiation therapy (not recorded which). The receptors shown here come from a donor of 50 years or more with non-small cell lung cancer.

V is TRBV12-3 or TRBV12-4 and J is TRBJ1-3; TRBD1 matches at 8 bases. Losses at the gene ends were 5 bases for V and 2 bases for J; bases not matched to a gene: 5. The CDR3 has 15 amino acids. The CDR3 reads CASSQQGVTGNTIYF. The DNA for the CDR3 is TGTGCCAGCAGTCAACAGGGGGTCACTGGAAACACCATATATTTT.

V is TRBV5-1 and J is TRBJ1-2; D is perhaps TRBD1 (5 bases). The germline V gene encodes CDR1 SGHRS and CDR2 YFSETQ. V was clipped by 4 bases and J by 2 bases, with 12 bases between them. This CDR3 has 14 amino acids. The CDR3 sequence: CASSMDGANYGYTF. CDR3 sequence (DNA): TGCGCCAGCAGCATGGACGGGGCCAACTATGGCTACACCTTC.

About this clonotype: Because the CDR3 is missing its conserved closing phenylalanine or tryptophan, this is likely a read error. The DNA is omitted, as the CDR3 cannot be located on it reliably, and the CDR3 follows TCRdb's listing. This chain uses TRBV29-1 with TRBJ1-2. The CDR3 is 10 amino acids in total, end residues counted. Germline V CDR1 and CDR2: SQVTM, ANQGSEA. The CDR3 sequence: CSAAIIQRHL.

The chain links TRBV18 to TRBJ1-2; D not resolved. V was trimmed by 3 bases and J by 1 base, leaving 12 bases between them. Germline-derived CDR1 and CDR2 are KGHSH and LQKENI. CDR3 length: 15 amino acids. Written as DNA, the CDR3 is TGTGCCAGCTCACCGGGTGGGCTATTTAACTATGGCTACACCTTC. Translation gives CASSPGGLFNYGYTF. The entire variable domain, with the rest obtained from reference TRBV18 and TRBJ1-2, is as follows: NAGVMQNPRHLVRRRGQEARLRCSPMKGHSHVYWYRQLPEEGLKFMVYLQKENIIDESGMPKERFSAEFPKEGPSILRIQQVVRGDSAAYFCASSPGGLFNYGYTFGSGTRLTVV.

V and J are TRBV5-1 and TRBJ2-1, with TRBD2 matching 12 bases. Trimming at V came to 1 base and at J to 4 bases, leaving 6 bases not matched to a gene. The CDR3 spans 17 residues. Per germline, CDR1 SGHRS and CDR2 YFSETQ. CDR3 loop: CASSLSPGLAGYNEQFF. The CDR3 bases are TGCGCCAGCAGCTTGTCCCCCGGACTAGCGGGGTACAATGAGCAGTTCTTC.

This clonotype was seen repeatedly, ten times or more. V is TRBV29-1 and J is TRBJ1-1; possible D gene TRBD1, 6 bases. The V and J ends lost 7 bases and 1 base respectively, with 22 bases between them. The CDR3 is made up of 16 amino acids. From germline, CDR1 is SQVTM and CDR2 ANQGSEA. CDR3 nucleotides: TGCAGCGCCTCCCCGGGACACCAGCGCCGGAACACTGAAGCTTTCTTT. It translates to CSASPGHQRRNTEAFF.

This clonotype counts as medium-sized. The chain uses TRBV7-2 and TRBJ2-7; D not resolved. This CDR3 comprises 14 residues. With 4 bases removed from V and 1 base from J, the gap between germline ends came to 11 bases. Per the germline V gene, CDR1 is SGHTA and CDR2 is FQGNSA. The CDR3 reads CASSSPDRSYEQYF. In DNA form, the CDR3 reads TGTGCCAGCAGCTCCCCAGACCGGTCCTACGAGCAGTACTTC.

This clonotype counts as medium-sized. The chain links TRBV28 to TRBJ2-7; D possibly uses TRBD1 or TRBD2 (5 bases each). The CDR3 has 15 residues. V lost 7 bases to trimming and J lost 4 bases, with 20 bases between them. CDR1 is MDHEN, CDR2 SYDVKM, per germline. DNA of the CDR3: TGTGCCAGCACTACCGCGGTGGGGGAAGCGTACGAGCAGTACTTC. It codes for CASTTAVGEAYEQYF.

V and J are TRBV15 and TRBJ2-5; 9 nucleotides agree with TRBD1. Germline CDR1 and CDR2: LNHNV and YYDKDF (reference sequence). CDR3 length equals 14 residues. Trimming took 1 base from V and 5 from J; bases not matched to a gene: 2. The CDR3 DNA reads as TGTGCCACCAGCAGAGGACAGGGGGGCGAGACCCAGTACTTC. This codes for CATSRGQGGETQYF.

In its sample, this clonotype is medium-sized (0.01 to 0.1%). J is TRBJ2-7 and V is TRBV10-3; a weak D match, TRBD2 (6 bases). The CDR3 is 14 amino acids. Trimming removed 9 bases from V and 0 bases from J, with 15 bases in between. From germline, CDR1 is ENHRY and CDR2 SYGVKD. CDR3 loop: CAIGRDSHSYEQYF. The CDR3 DNA reads as TGTGCCATTGGACGGGACTCTCACTCCTACGAGCAGTACTTC.

In the case of this clonotype: At one end, the junction sequence differs from germline, possibly due to a read error. The J gene is TRBJ2-2, the V gene TRBV6-2 or TRBV6-3; possible D gene TRBD2, 6 bases. Germline values: CDR1 MNHEY, CDR2 SVGEGT. The length of the CDR3 is 15 residues. The CDR3 coding sequence is TGTGCCAGCAGTGATCCGGGACTTAACACCGTGGAGCTGTTTTTT. It codes for CASSDPGLNTVELFF.

Many counts were recorded for this clonotype. This could be a read error, since a much larger clone is one nucleotide away. The chain combines TRBV20-1 with TRBJ2-2; 7 bases map to TRBD2. The CDR3 has 15 residues. The trim removed 3 bases at V and 7 bases at J, leaving 11 bases unmatched. CDR1 and CDR2 from the germline V gene are DFQATT and SNEGSKA (reference sequence). Here the CDR3 DNA reads TGCAGTGCTAGGGAAAGCGGGACGTGGATCGGGGAGCTGTTTTTT. Translation: CSARESGTWIGELFF.

This clonotype was seen many times. As the CDR3 is not closed by the conserved phenylalanine or tryptophan, this likely results from a read error. The chain recombines TRBV9 with TRBJ1-2; a weak D match, TRBD1 (5 bases). Per germline, CDR1 SGDLS and CDR2 YYNGEE. Deletions cut 2 bases from V and 3 bases from J, with 17 bases between. The CDR3 is 16 residues long. CDR3 sequence reads: CASSVGRWDGDYGYTL. The CDR3 nucleotides are TGTGCCAGCAGCGTCGGAAGATGGGACGGGGACTATGGCTACACCCTC.

This chain links TRBV18 with TRBJ2-7; no definite D call. The CDR3 is 15 amino acids. Trimming removed 5 bases at V and 2 bases at J, with 16 bases between. CDR1 is KGHSH and CDR2 is LQKENI in the germline V gene. The CDR3 loop is CASSITQGKTYEQYF. DNA for the CDR3: TGTGCCAGCTCAATCACTCAAGGGAAGACCTACGAGCAGTACTTC.

This clonotype was found many times. This chain links TRBV19 with TRBJ2-5; 10 bases line up with TRBD1. This CDR3 spans 14 amino acids. The V and J ends lost 5 bases and 4 bases, in that order; junction bases with no gene match: 4. Per the germline V gene, CDR1 is LNHDA and CDR2 is SQIVND (reference sequence). The CDR3 DNA reads TGTGCCAGTAGTCTAGGACAGGGGGTAGAGACCCAGTACTTC. Translation gives CASSLGQGVETQYF.

The table lists this clonotype with many counts. The chain links TRBV9 to TRBJ2-1; either TRBD1 or TRBD2 may fit D (7 bases each). Trimming took 4 bases from V and 0 from J, leaving 17 bases between them. CDR1 and CDR2 (germline): SGDLS, YYNGEE. The CDR3 is made up of 17 amino acids. CDR3 coding DNA: TGTGCCAGCAGCTTTACCAGCGGGGACAGCTCCTACAATGAGCAGTTCTTC. The encoded protein is CASSFTSGDSSYNEQFF.

A remark on this clonotype: A far bigger clonotype differs at one base, so this is likely a read error. The V and J genes are TRBV6-4 and TRBJ2-7, with D possibly matching TRBD1 (7 bases). Trimming stripped 6 bases from V and 4 bases from J, with 19 bases between. CDR1 is MRHNA and CDR2 is SNTAGT in the germline V gene. The CDR3 covers 15 residues. DNA for the CDR3: TGTGCCAGCAGCCCCCCCTCAGGGGGGTGGTACGAGCAGTACTTC. This gives the protein CASSPPSGGWYEQYF.

The chain carries TRBV5-5 and TRBJ2-2; D remains ambiguous. V lost 0 bases and J 2 bases, leaving 5 bases between the germline ends. Germline V gene sequence: CDR1 SGHKS, CDR2 YYEKEE (reference sequence). The CDR3 totals 14 residues. The DNA of the CDR3 is TGTGCCAGCAGCTTGGAACCCAACACCGGGGAGCTGTTTTTT. Translation gives CASSLEPNTGELFF.

The J gene is TRBJ2-7, the V gene TRBV27; 9 bases fit TRBD1. The CDR3 loop spans 14 amino acids. CDR1 is MNHEY, CDR2 SMNVEV, per germline (reference sequence). After removal of 1 base from V and 4 bases from J, the junction contained 2 bases not matched to a gene. CDR3 in DNA: TGTGCCAGCAGTTTATTGGGACAGGGTTACGAGCAGTACTTC. The encoded protein is CASSLLGQGYEQYF.